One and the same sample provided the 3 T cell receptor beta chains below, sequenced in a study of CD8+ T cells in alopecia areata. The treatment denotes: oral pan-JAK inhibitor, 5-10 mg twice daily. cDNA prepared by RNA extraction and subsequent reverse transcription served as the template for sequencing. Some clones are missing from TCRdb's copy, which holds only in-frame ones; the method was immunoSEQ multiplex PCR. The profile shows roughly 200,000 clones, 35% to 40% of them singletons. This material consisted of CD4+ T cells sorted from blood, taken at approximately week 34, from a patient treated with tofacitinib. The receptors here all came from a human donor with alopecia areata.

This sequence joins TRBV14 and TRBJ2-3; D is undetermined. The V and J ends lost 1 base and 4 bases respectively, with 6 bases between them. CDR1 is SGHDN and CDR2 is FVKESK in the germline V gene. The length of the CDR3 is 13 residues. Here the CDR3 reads CASSQGLADTQYF. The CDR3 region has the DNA TGTGCCAGCAGCCAAGGTCTAGCAGATACGCAGTATTTT.

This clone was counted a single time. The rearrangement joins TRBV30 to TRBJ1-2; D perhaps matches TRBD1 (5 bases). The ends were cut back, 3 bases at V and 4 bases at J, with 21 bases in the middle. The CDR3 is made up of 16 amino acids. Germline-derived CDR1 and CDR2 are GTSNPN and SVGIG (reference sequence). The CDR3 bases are TGTGCCTGGAGCCTCGGGGGGTCTCAGGGTAGCTATGGCTACACCTTC. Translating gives CAWSLGGSQGSYGYTF.

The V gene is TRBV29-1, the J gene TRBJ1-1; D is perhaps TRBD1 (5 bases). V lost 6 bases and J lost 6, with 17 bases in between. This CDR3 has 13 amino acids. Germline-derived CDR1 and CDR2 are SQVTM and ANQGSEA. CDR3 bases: TGCAGCGTCGGGGACCTCCTAAAATCTGAAGCTTTCTTT. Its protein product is CSVGDLLKSEAFF. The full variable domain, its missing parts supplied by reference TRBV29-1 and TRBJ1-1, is SAVISQKPSRDICQRGTSLTIQCQVDSQVTMMFWYRQQPGQSLTLIATANQGSEATYESGFVIDKFPISRPNLTFSTLTVSNMSPEDSSIYLCSVGDLLKSEAFFGQGTRLTVV.